This note documents a single T cell receptor beta chain sequence. No antigen is known for it. Base qualities are not at hand, and no much larger clone is one base apart. Its CDR3 holds 18 amino acids, cysteine through phenylalanine. Only the CDR3 DNA stays, 54 bases, in frame from base 1. Trimming leaves V shorter by 2 bases and J shorter by 1 base, with the junction holding 13 bases beyond the gene matches. Via the germline V gene, CDR1 is SNHLY and CDR2 FYNNEI. This record belongs to a study of tumour-infiltrating T cells in Burkitt lymphoma (dated by TCRdb to about 2020). Turning to the overall study: The Burkitt lymphoma cohort included some 75 patients and covered every epidemiological subtype of the disease. TCR repertoire data were correlated with clinical outcome; productive clonality predicted overall and progression-free survival, independent of established prognosticators including age at diagnosis. What the research found in general, with its limitations: Several public clonotypes were found to be shared across numerous Burkitt lymphoma patients, which suggests a shared tumour neoantigen selection that is absent from diffuse large B-cell lymphoma.

Library preparation employed the immunoSEQ multiplex PCR assay. This immuneACCESS table, as held by TCRdb, lists in-frame sequences with V and J called but not all clones. Of the missing ones, under half trace to an unresolved V gene in checked studies; the others have no known cause. The sample table holds some 6,600 clones, of which about 83% were seen once. 11% of the sample rests with the top ten. Source material: tumor tissue. Recombination connected TRBV2 to TRBJ2-5, and 7 bases in between align with TRBD2. The TCR comes from a human donor with Burkitt lymphoma. The CDR3: CASSEFVGRGEGQETQYF. The nucleotide sequence is given as TGTGCCAGCAGTGAATTTGTAGGGAGGGGCGAAGGCCAAGAGACCCAGTACTTC.